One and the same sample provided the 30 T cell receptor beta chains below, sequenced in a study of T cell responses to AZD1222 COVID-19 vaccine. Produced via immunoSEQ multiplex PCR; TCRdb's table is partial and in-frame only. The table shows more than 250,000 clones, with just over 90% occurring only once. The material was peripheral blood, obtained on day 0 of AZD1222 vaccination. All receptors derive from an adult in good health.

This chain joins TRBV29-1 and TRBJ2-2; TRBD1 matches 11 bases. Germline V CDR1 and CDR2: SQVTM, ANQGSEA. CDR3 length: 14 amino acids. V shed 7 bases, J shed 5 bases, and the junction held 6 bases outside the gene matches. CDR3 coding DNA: TGCAGCGGTCGGGACAGGGGGGCGACCGGGGAGCTGTTTTTT. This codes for CSGRDRGATGELFF.

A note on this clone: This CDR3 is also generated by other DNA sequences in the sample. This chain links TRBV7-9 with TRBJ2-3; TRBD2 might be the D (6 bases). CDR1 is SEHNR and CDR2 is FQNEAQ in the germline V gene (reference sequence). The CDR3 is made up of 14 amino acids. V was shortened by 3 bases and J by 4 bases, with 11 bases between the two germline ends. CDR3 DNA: TGTGCCAGCAGCTTGGAGGGTTTGGCAGATACGCAGTATTTT. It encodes CASSLEGLADTQYF.

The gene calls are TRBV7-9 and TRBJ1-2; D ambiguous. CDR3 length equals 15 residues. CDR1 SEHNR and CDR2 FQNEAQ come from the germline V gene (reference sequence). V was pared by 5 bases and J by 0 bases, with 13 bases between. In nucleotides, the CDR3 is TGTGCCAGCAGCCCTCCGACACTCACTAACTATGGCTACACCTTC. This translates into CASSPPTLTNYGYTF.

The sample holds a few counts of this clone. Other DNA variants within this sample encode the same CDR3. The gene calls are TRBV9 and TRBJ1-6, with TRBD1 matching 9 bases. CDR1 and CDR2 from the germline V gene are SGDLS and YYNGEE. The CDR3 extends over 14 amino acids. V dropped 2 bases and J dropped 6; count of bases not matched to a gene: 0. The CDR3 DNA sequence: TGTGCCAGCAGCGTGGGACAGGGTAATTCACCCCTCCACTTT. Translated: CASSVGQGNSPLHF.

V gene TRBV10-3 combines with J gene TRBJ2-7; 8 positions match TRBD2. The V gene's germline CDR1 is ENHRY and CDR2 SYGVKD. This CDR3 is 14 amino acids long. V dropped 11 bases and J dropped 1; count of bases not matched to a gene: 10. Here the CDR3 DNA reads TGTGCCTCGGGGGGGACCCGGGGGTCCTACGAGCAGTACTTC. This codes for CASGGTRGSYEQYF.

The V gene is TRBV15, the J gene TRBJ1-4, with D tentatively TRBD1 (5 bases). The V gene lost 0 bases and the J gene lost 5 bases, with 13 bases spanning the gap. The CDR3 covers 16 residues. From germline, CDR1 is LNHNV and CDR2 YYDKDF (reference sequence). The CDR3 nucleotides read TGTGCCACCAGCAGAGATGGGGGAAGGCGGAATGAAAAACTGTTTTTT. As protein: CATSRDGGRRNEKLFF.

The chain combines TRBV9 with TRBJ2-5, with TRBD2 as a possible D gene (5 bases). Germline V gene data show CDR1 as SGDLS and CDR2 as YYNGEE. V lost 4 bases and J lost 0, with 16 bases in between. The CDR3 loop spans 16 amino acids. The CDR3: CASSPPPTADQETQYF. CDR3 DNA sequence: TGTGCCAGCAGCCCTCCGCCTACAGCGGACCAAGAGACCCAGTACTTC.

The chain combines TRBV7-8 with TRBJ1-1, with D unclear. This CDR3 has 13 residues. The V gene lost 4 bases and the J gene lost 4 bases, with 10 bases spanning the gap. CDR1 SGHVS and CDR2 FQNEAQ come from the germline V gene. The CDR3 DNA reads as TGTGCCAGCAGCTCCACGGCAGGCACTGAAGCTTTCTTT. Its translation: CASSSTAGTEAFF.

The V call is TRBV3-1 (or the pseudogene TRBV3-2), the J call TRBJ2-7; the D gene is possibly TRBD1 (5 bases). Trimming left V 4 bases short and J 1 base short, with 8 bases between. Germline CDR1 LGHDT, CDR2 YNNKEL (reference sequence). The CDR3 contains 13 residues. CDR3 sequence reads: CASSLKGSYEQYF. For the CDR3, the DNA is TGTGCCAGCAGCCTGAAGGGGTCCTACGAGCAGTACTTC.

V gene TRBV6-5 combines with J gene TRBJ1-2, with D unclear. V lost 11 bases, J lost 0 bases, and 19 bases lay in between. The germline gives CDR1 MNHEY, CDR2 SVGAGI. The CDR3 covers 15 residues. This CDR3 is CALSGRSHTNYGYTF. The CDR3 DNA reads TGTGCCCTTAGTGGCAGGTCCCATACTAACTATGGCTACACCTTC.

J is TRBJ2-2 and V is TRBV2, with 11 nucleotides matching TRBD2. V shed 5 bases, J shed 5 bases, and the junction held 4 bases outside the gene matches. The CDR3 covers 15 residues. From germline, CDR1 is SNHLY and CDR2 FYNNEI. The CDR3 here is CASSTSGRTTGELFF. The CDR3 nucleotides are TGTGCCAGCAGTACTAGCGGGAGAACAACCGGGGAGCTGTTTTTT.

In nucleotides, the CDR3 is TGTGCCAGCCCTATTGGCGGGCGGTTCTTC. This codes for CASPIGGRFF. The chain recombines TRBV6-5 with TRBJ2-1, with a weak D call TRBD2 (5 bases). Per the germline V gene, CDR1 is MNHEY and CDR2 is SVGAGI. V lost 8 bases, J lost 15 bases, and 14 bases lay in between. CDR3 length: 10 amino acids.

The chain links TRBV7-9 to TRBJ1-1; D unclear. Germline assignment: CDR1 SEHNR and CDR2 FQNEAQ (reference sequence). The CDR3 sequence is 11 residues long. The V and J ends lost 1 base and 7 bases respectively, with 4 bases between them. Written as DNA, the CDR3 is TGTGCCAGCAGCTTAGTGAGTGAAGCTTTCTTT. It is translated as CASSLVSEAFF. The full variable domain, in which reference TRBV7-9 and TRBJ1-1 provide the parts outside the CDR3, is DTGVSQNPRHKITKRGQNVTFRCDPISEHNRLYWYRQTLGQGPEFLTYFQNEAQLEKSRLLSDRFSAERPKGSFSTLEIQRTEQGDSAMYLCASSLVSEAFFGQGTRLTVV.

The CDR3: CASSLPKGQAETYEQYF. CDR3 nucleotide sequence: TGTGCCAGCAGCCTACCCAAGGGACAGGCGGAAACCTACGAGCAGTACTTC. The genes are TRBV7-9 and TRBJ2-7, with 8 bases fitting TRBD1. The CDR3 covers 17 residues. Trimming at V came to 5 bases and at J to 2 bases, leaving 14 bases not matched to a gene. Germline V gives CDR1 SEHNR, CDR2 FQNEAQ (reference sequence).

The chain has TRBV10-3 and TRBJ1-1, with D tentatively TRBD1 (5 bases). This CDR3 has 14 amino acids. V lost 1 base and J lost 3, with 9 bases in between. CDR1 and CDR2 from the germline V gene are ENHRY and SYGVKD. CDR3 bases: TGTGCCATCAGTGAGTTGGGGGGGGACACTGAAGCTTTCTTT. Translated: CAISELGGDTEAFF.

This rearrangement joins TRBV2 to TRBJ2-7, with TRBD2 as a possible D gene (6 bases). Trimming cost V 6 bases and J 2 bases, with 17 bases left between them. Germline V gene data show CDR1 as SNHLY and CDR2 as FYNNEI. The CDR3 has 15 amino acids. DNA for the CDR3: TGTGCCAGCAGGCCCGGTGGAGGGCTACCCTACGAGCAGTACTTC. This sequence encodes CASRPGGGLPYEQYF. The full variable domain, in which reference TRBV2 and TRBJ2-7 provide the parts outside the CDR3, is EPEVTQTPSHQVTQMGQEVILRCVPISNHLYFYWYRQILGQKVEFLVSFYNNEISEKSEIFDDQFSVERPDGSNFTLKIRSTKLEDSAMYFCASRPGGGLPYEQYFGPGTRLTVT.

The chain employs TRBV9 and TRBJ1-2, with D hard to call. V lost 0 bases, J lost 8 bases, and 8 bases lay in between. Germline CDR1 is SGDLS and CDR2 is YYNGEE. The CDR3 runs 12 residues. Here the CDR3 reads CASSVGSTGYTF. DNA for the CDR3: TGTGCCAGCAGCGTAGGATCCACCGGCTACACCTTC.

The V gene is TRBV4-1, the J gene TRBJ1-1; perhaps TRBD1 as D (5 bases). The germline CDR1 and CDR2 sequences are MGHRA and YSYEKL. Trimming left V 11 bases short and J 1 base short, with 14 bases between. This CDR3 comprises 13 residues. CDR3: CACSGLPNTEAFF. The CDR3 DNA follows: TGCGCCTGCTCGGGGCTGCCGAACACTGAAGCTTTCTTT.

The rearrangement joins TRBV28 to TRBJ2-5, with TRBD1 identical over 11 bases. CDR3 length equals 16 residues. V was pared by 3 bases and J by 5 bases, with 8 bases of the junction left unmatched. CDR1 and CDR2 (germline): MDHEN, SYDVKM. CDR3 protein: CASSFPDRGRLETQYF. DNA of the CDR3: TGTGCCAGCAGTTTTCCGGACAGGGGGCGGTTGGAGACCCAGTACTTC.

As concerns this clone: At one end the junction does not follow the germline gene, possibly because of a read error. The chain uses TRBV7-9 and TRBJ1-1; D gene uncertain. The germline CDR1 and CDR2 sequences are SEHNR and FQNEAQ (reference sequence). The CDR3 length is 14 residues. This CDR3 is CASSLELVNTEAFF. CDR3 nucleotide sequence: TGTGCCAGCAGTTTAGAACTGGTGAACACTGAAGCTTTCTTT.

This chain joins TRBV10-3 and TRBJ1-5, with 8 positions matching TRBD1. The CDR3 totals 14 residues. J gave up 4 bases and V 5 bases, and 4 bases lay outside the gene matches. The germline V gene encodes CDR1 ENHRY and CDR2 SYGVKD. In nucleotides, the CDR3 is TGTGCCATCAGTTTGGACAGGGAAAATCAGCCCCAGCATTTT. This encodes CAISLDRENQPQHF.

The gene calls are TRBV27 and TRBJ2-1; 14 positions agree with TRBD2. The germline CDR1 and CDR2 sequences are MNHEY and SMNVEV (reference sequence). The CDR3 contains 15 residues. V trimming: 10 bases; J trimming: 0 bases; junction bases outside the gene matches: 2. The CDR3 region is CAIGTSGGSYNEQFF. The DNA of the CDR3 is TGTGCCATAGGGACTAGCGGGGGCTCCTACAATGAGCAGTTCTTC.

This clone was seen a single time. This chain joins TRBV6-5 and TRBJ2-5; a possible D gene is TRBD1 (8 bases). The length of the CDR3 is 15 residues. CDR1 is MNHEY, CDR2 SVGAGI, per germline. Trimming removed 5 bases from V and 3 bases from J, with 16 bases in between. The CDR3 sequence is CASSPGQGGKETQYF. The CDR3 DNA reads TGTGCCAGCAGTCCTGGACAGGGAGGGAAAGAGACCCAGTACTTC.

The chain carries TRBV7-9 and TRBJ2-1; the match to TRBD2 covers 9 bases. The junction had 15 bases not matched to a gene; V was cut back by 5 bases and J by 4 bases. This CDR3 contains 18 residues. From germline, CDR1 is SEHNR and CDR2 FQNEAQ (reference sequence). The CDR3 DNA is TGTGCCAGCAGCCCCCCCCGGGGCGGGGGGGAGCTATACAATGAGCAGTTCTTC. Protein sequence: CASSPPRGGGELYNEQFF.

The chain's CDR3 is CASSLIRGPADSPLHF. In nucleotides, the CDR3 is TGTGCCAGCAGCCTCATTCGGGGACCCGCGGATTCACCCCTCCACTTT. This chain connects TRBV3-1 (or the pseudogene TRBV3-2) to TRBJ1-6; TRBD1 is a possible D gene (5 bases). CDR1 LGHDT and CDR2 YNNKEL come from the germline V gene (reference sequence). The germline V and J ends were trimmed by 4 bases and 8 bases, with 18 bases remaining between them. The CDR3 loop spans 16 amino acids.

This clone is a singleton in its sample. The CDR3 loop is CASRQGARGNTIYF. For the CDR3, the DNA is TGTGCCAGCAGACAGGGGGCGAGAGGAAACACCATATATTTT. The chain employs TRBV6-5 and TRBJ1-3; 9 nucleotides agree with TRBD1. Trimming cost V 6 bases and J 4 bases; bases outside gene matches: 4. The CDR3 has 14 residues. The germline CDR1 and CDR2 sequences are MNHEY and SVGAGI.

In DNA form, the CDR3 reads TGCGCCACCACGGGACAGCCAGACACCGGGGAGCTGTTTTTT. This gives the protein CATTGQPDTGELFF. The chain joins TRBV5-1 to TRBJ2-2; 7 nucleotides agree with TRBD1. The CDR3 is 14 residues long. The V gene end was trimmed by 9 bases and the J gene end by 3 bases; junction bases not matched to a gene: 8. Germline V CDR1 and CDR2: SGHRS, YFSETQ.

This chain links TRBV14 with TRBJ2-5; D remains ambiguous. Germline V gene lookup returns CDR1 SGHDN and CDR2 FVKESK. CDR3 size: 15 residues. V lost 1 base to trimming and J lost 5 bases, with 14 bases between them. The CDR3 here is CASSQGPRMIETQYF. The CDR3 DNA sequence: TGTGCCAGCAGCCAAGGACCAAGGATGATCGAGACCCAGTACTTC. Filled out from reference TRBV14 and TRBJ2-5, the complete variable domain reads EAGVTQFPSHSVIEKGQTVTLRCDPISGHDNLYWYRRVMGKEIKFLLHFVKESKQDESGMPNNRFLAERTGGTYSTLKVQPAELEDSGVYFCASSQGPRMIETQYFGPGTRLLVL.

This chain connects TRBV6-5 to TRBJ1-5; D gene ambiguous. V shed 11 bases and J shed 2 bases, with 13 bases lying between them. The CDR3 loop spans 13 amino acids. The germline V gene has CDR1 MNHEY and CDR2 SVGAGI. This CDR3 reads CAAGEEGNQPQHF. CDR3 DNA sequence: TGTGCCGCTGGGGAGGAGGGCAATCAGCCCCAGCATTTT.

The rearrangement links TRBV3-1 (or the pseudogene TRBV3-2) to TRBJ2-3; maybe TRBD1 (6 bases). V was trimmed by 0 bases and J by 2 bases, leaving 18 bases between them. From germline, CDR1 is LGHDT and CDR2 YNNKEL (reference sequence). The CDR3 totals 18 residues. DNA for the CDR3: TGTGCCAGCAGCCAAGATCAAGACCGGGACACTTTCACAGATACGCAGTATTTT. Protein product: CASSQDQDRDTFTDTQYF.